The clone carrying this TCR beta chain was counted a few times. This entry is derived from a study of T-cell reconstitution after alpha-beta-depleted transplantation in children. Unique molecular identifiers were used in preparing the TCRbeta library. MiXCR, applied by TCRdb to the PCR reads, yields one record per CDR3 protein. The table lists about 400,000 distinct CDR3 sequences, roughly 22% of them singletons. The CDR3 extends over 13 amino acids. With 2 bases removed from V and 4 bases from J, the gap between germline ends came to 9 bases. The V gene's germline CDR1 is MDHEN and CDR2 SYDVKM. This sequence was found in a human donor who donated a stem cell graft to a child with acute myeloid leukemia. This sample comprised PBMCs from the stem cell graft donor, obtained from the stem cell graft. The chain joins TRBV28 to TRBJ2-7; D unresolved. The CDR3 nucleotides are TGTGCCAGCAGTTTAGGCCCCCATTACGAGCAGTACTTC. Translated: CASSLGPHYEQYF. The full variable domain, its missing parts supplied by reference TRBV28 and TRBJ2-7, is DVKVTQSSRYLVKRTGEKVFLECVQDMDHENMFWYRQDPGLGLRLIYFSYDVKMKEKGDIPEGYSVSREKKERFSLILESASTNQTSMYLCASSLGPHYEQYFGPGTRLTVT.